This T cell receptor (beta chain) came from a study of blood T cell repertoires in COVID-19. Profiled with immunoSEQ multiplex PCR; TCRdb holds only in-frame clones, not every one. The sample consists of roughly 380,000 clones, about 88% of them appearing once. V was cut by 1 base and J by 0 bases, with 9 bases left in between. The CDR3 length is 15 residues. CDR1 MGHRA and CDR2 YSYEKL come from the germline V gene. This chain joins TRBV4-1 and TRBJ1-2, with D unresolved. The specimen sequenced was peripheral blood. The TCR comes from a woman between 35 and 50 years old with COVID-19, enrolled during active disease. The CDR3, as DNA: TGCGCCAGCAGCCAAGGAGAGGGAACTAACTATGGCTACACCTTC. Residues: CASSQGEGTNYGYTF.